The 3 T cell receptor beta chains given below trace back to one sample, sequenced in a study of vaccination and CD4 T cells after COVID-19 (dated 2022 in TCRdb). The library was generated by PCR. The sequencer listed for this sample is Illumina iSeq 100. DNA from cultured CD4+ T cells underwent TCR sequencing with the Oncomine TCR Beta short-read assay at the Johns Hopkins FTIC core. TCRdb redid the processing of the public reads, applying fastp at Q25 and MiXCR, and retained in-frame beta chains. Each CDR3 protein appears once, grouped with its most common genes and DNA. The sample table shows some 11,000 distinct CDR3 sequences, and around three fifths are seen once. Clones ranked in the top ten supply about a third of the sample. Interpreted using the paper, the treatment or condition label stands for: roughly nine-day PBMC culture with coronavirus spike peptide pools or control peptides (ViraFEST assay).

These receptors have no known antigen. The specimen sequenced was CD4+ T cells from blood, cultured in vitro. The receptors originated from a human donor who had recovered from COVID-19.

Only one count was recorded for this clonotype. In nucleotides, the CDR3 is TGTGCCAGCATACTAGGGGGCGGCTATTCTCACGAGCAGTACTTC. This codes for CASILGGGYSHEQYF. This sequence joins TRBV6-2 or TRBV6-3 and TRBJ2-7; 7 bases are a match to TRBD1. Trimming cost V 7 bases and J 5 bases; bases outside gene matches: 14. The germline CDR1 and CDR2 sequences are MNHEY and SVGEGT. The CDR3 consists of 15 residues.

This clonotype appeared a single time. The CDR3 protein is CASSLGGDTEAFF. CDR3 nucleotide sequence: TGTGCCAGCAGCTTGGGGGGGGACACTGAAGCTTTCTTT. The rearrangement links TRBV7-6 to TRBJ1-1; tentatively, D is TRBD1 (5 bases). The CDR3 is made up of 13 amino acids. Germline V gives CDR1 SGHVS, CDR2 FNYEAQ. V was clipped by 3 bases and J by 3 bases, with 8 bases between them.

The chain recombines TRBV7-9 with TRBJ1-1; the match to TRBD1 covers 10 bases. CDR1 and CDR2 (germline): SEHNR, FQNEAQ (reference sequence). The CDR3 is 19 residues long. The junction had 17 bases not matched to a gene; V was cut back by 5 bases and J by 2 bases. CDR3 sequence reads: CASSPLGYRDRGGNTEAFF. CDR3 sequence (DNA): TGTGCCAGCAGCCCGCTAGGGTATAGGGACAGGGGAGGCAACACTGAAGCTTTCTTT.